This T cell receptor (beta chain) was documented in a study of T cells in Graves' hyperthyroidism and ophthalmopathy. Findings and limits, study-wide: Most clonotypes expanded in the thyroid (above 0.001) were also present in blood.

There were TCR beta CDR3 regions amplified from RNA transcripts. HTBI primers were used for first-round RT-PCR of the TCR CDR3. Via MiXCR, TCRdb re-called the multiplex PCR reads, giving one row per CDR3 protein. The data hold some 440,000 distinct CDR3 sequences, with 15% to 19% observed a single time. A remark on this clonotype: What it binds is unknown.

For Graves' hyperthyroidism to be stable, ophthalmopathy could not progress within 18 months. The authors took PBMCs from over 8.5 ml fresh peripheral blood. The sequence derives from a woman between 18 and 29 years old with Graves' hyperthyroidism. Sequenced material: blood.

The CDR3 reads CASSSTGNSYEQYF. CDR3 sequence (DNA): TGTGCCAGCAGCTCGACAGGGAACTCCTACGAGCAGTACTTC. The chain employs TRBV5-5 and TRBJ2-7, with 7 bases identical to TRBD1. The trim removed 3 bases at V and 0 bases at J, leaving 3 bases unmatched. In germline, CDR1 is SGHKS, CDR2 YYEKEE (reference sequence). This CDR3 is 14 amino acids long.